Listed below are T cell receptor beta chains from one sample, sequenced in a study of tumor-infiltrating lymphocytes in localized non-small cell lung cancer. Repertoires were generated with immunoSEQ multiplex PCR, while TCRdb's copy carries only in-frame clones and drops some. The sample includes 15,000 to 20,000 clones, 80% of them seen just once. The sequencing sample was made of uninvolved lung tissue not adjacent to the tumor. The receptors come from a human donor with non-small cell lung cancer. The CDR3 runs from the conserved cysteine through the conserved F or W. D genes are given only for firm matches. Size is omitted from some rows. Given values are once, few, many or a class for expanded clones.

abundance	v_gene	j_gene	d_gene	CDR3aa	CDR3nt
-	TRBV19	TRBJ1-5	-	CASRGGGIRQPQHF	TGTGCCAGTAGGGGGGGCGGGATTCGGCAGCCCCAGCATTTT
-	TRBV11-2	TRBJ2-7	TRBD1	CASSFSYGQGGHEQYF	TGTGCCAGCAGCTTTTCTTATGGACAGGGTGGCCACGAGCAGTACTTC
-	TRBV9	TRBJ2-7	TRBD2	CASSVSDGRMGYEQYF	TGTGCCAGCAGCGTATCGGACGGGAGGATGGGATACGAGCAGTACTTC
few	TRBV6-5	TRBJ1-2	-	CASSPGSNYGYTF	TGTGCCAGCAGTCCGGGGTCTAACTATGGCTACACCTTC
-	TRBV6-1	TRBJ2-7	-	CASSEVQNPTYEQYF	TGTGCCAGCAGTGAAGTTCAAAATCCCACCTACGAGCAGTACTTC
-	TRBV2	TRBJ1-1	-	CASGVEYTEAFF	TGTGCCAGCGGGGTGGAATACACTGAAGCTTTCTTT
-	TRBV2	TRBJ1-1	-	CASKEGLNTEAFF	TGTGCCAGCAAGGAGGGCTTGAACACTGAAGCTTTCTTT
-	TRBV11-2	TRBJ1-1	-	CASSLNAGGNTEAFF	TGTGCCAGCAGCTTAAATGCGGGAGGTAACACTGAAGCTTTCTTT
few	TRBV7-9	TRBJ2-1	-	CASSSKNSYNEQFF	TGTGCCAGCAGCTCGAAGAACAGTTACAATGAGCAGTTCTTC
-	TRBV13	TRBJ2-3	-	CASSHRRDSTDTQYF	TGTGCCAGCAGCCATCGGCGGGATAGCACAGATACGCAGTATTTT
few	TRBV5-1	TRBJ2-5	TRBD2	CASSSGVAGDPYQETQYF	TGCGCCAGCAGCTCTGGAGTAGCGGGAGACCCGTATCAAGAGACCCAGTACTTC
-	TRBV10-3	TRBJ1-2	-	CAISEINYGYTF	TGTGCCATCAGTGAAATTAACTATGGCTACACCTTC
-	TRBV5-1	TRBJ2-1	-	CASSTGGHEYNEQFF	TGCGCCAGCTCCACCGGGGGCCACGAATACAATGAGCAGTTCTTC
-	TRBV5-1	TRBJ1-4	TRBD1	CASSFQGAGEKLFF	TGCGCCAGCAGCTTTCAGGGGGCAGGTGAAAAACTGTTTTTT
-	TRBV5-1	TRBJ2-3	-	CASTRGGYTDTQYF	TGCGCCAGCACCAGGGGGGGCTACACAGATACGCAGTATTTT
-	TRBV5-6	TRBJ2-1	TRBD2	CASSLAGANNEQFF	TGTGCCAGCAGCTTAGCGGGAGCTAACAATGAGCAGTTCTTC
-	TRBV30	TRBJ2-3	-	CAWSLVTDTQYF	TGTGCCTGGAGTCTAGTTACAGATACGCAGTATTTT
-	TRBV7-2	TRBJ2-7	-	CASSPDRFSYEQYF	TGTGCCAGCAGCCCAGACAGGTTCTCCTACGAGCAGTACTTC
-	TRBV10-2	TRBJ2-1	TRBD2	CASTLSGAYNEQFF	TGCGCCAGCACCCTAAGCGGGGCCTACAATGAGCAGTTCTTC
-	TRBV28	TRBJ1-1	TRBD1	CASSRRTGGQSEAFF	TGTGCCAGCAGTCGACGTACAGGGGGCCAGAGTGAAGCTTTCTTT
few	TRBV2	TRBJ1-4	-	CASGLSQGEKLFF	TGTGCCAGCGGGCTTTCACAGGGTGAAAAACTGTTTTTT
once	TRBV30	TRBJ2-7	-	CAWSRGRYEQYF	TGTGCCTGGTCTCGGGGGAGATACGAGCAGTACTTC
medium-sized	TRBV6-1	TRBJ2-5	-	CASSSNIKETQYF	TGTGCCAGCAGTTCGAATATCAAAGAGACCCAGTACTTC
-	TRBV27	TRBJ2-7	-	CASSDSPGLSYEQYF	TGTGCCAGCAGTGATTCTCCGGGATTGTCCTACGAGCAGTACTTC
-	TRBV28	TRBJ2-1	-	CASSLVGAGGWGYNEQFF	TGTGCCAGCAGTTTGGTTGGGGCGGGCGGATGGGGCTACAATGAGCAGTTCTTC
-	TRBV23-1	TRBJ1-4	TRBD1	CASGLTGRVCEKLFF	TGCGCCAGCGGTTTGACAGGGCGAGTATGCGAAAAACTGTTTTTT
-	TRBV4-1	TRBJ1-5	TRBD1	CASSQDFSGGQPQHF	TGCGCCAGCAGCCAAGATTTTTCAGGGGGCCAGCCCCAGCATTTT
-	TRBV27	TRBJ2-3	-	CASSFGVAQYF	TGTGCCAGCAGTTTCGGGGTAGCGCAGTATTTT
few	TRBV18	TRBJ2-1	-	CATAMGRDNEQFF	TGTGCCACCGCAATGGGAAGGGACAATGAGCAGTTCTTC
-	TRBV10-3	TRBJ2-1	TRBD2	CAISESSGNGNEQFF	TGTGCCATCAGTGAGTCGAGCGGGAATGGCAATGAGCAGTTCTTC
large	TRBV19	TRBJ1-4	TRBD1	CASSAHGTGGFNEKLFF	TGTGCCAGTAGTGCCCACGGGACAGGGGGCTTTAATGAAAAACTGTTTTTT
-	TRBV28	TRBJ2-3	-	CASTSPGAGYSTDTQYF	TGTGCCAGCACCTCTCCCGGGGCGGGGTATAGCACAGATACGCAGTATTTT
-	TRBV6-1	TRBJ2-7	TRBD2	CASSWGGRVEQYF	TGTGCCAGCAGTTGGGGCGGGAGAGTGGAGCAGTACTTC
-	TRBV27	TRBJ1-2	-	CASSPHGSNYGYTF	TGTGCCAGCAGTCCGCACGGAAGTAACTATGGCTACACCTTC
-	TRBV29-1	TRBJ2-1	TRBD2	CSVGGLVGEQFF	TGCAGCGTTGGGGGACTAGTCGGTGAGCAGTTCTTC
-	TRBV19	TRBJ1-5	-	CASSTGGSNQPQHF	TGTGCCAGTAGTACGGGAGGGAGCAATCAGCCCCAGCATTTT
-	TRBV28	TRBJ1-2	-	CASISGFRGNGYTF	TGTGCCAGCATATCGGGTTTCCGGGGGAATGGCTACACCTTC
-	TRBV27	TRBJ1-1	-	CASSPQGATEAFF	TGTGCCAGCAGTCCACAGGGTGCCACTGAAGCTTTCTTT
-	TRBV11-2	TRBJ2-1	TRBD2	CASSSPRGSGSRFF	TGTGCCAGCAGCTCCCCGAGGGGTAGCGGGAGTAGGTTCTTC
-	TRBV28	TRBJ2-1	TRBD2	CASRTIAGEGGSYNEQFF	TGTGCCAGCAGAACAATAGCGGGAGAAGGGGGCTCCTACAATGAGCAGTTCTTC
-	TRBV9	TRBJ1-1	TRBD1	CASSAGQLNTEAFF	TGTGCCAGCAGCGCGGGACAGTTAAACACTGAAGCTTTCTTT
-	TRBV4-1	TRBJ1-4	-	CASSHFGTDNEKLFF	TGCGCCAGCAGCCATTTCGGGACGGACAATGAAAAACTGTTTTTT
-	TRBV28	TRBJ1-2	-	CASTTPGGNYGYTF	TGTGCCAGCACCACACCCGGGGGGAACTATGGCTACACCTTC
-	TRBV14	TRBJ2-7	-	CASSQGGGYTYEQYF	TGTGCCAGCAGCCAAGGGGGCGGATACACCTACGAGCAGTACTTC
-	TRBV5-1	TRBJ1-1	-	CASSLLGLVNTEAFF	TGCGCCAGCAGCTTGCTGGGGCTGGTGAACACTGAAGCTTTCTTT
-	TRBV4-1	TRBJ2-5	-	CASSQQETQYF	TGCGCCAGCAGCCAACAAGAGACCCAGTACTTC
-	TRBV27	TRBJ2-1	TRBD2	CASSLSTSGSYNEQFF	TGTGCCAGCAGTTTATCCACTAGCGGGAGTTACAATGAGCAGTTCTTC
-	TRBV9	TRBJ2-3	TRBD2	CASSPGGWTSTDTQYF	TGTGCCAGCAGCCCCGGGGGGTGGACTAGCACAGATACGCAGTATTTT